The present T cell receptor (beta chain) was sequenced within a study of beta chain features in type 1 diabetes. Since all of the isolated RNA was reverse transcribed, expressed TCRB transcripts were what got sequenced. This table comes from immunoSEQ multiplex PCR, and its TCRdb copy is limited to in-frame clones, with some not included. The data show roughly 400,000 clones, with around 14% seen just once and around 0.039% held by the top ten. This clone showed up just once. A much bigger clone sits one base away, suggesting this may be a read error. This same CDR3 is encoded by further DNA sequences in the sample. Germline V gene lookup returns CDR1 LGHNA and CDR2 YNFKEQ. Trimming shortened V by 1 base and J by 3 bases, and 2 bases separated the two germline ends. The CDR3 extends over 12 amino acids.

Sequenced sample: naive CD4+ T cells from blood. This sequence joins TRBV4-2 and TRBJ2-3; D is undetermined. The receptor was isolated from a man between 25 and 39 years old in good health. The CDR3 spells CASSQVTDTQYF. CDR3 in DNA: TGTGCCAGCAGCCAAGTGACAGATACGCAGTATTTT.